This T cell receptor (beta chain) was recorded in a study of T cells in Graves' hyperthyroidism and ophthalmopathy (dated by TCRdb to the late 2010s). Study-wide context: Peripheral blood samples were taken at the time of initial diagnosis, prior to any treatment. In over five Graves' hyperthyroidism patients, the study also compared T-cell repertoires from thyroid tissue with T-cell repertoires from blood. TCR Vbeta CDR3 sequencing of 120 to 150 peripheral blood samples (roughly 43 ophthalmopathy, 75 to 85 hyperthyroidism and approximately 17 progressor patients) is reported in the paper. After blood sampling, hyperthyroidism patients were treated with methimazole at a starting dose of 30 mg daily, and ophthalmopathy patients were treated with high-dose intravenous methylprednisolone. TCR V-J signatures able to tell the groups apart were searched for in a discovery cohort of 90 to 100 patients, of whom more than 40 had Graves' ophthalmopathy and about 55 had stable Graves' hyperthyroidism. The 75 to 100 discovery patients were divided at random into training and test sets in a 7:3 ratio. Prospective prediction of ophthalmopathy was tested in an independent validation cohort of about 19 hyperthyroidism patients and roughly 16 patients who later progressed to ophthalmopathy.

In the ophthalmopathy patients, disease was moderately to severely active, with a Clinical Activity Score of 3 or more, a NOSPECS grade of 4 or more, and a duration of less than 3 months. Exclusion was applied to patients with uncontrolled infections, other autoimmune diseases, pregnancy or lactation. Diagnoses were based on clinical symptoms, serum thyroxine and TRAb, thyroid ultrasound and orbital computed tomography. Ficoll-Paque density gradient centrifugation was used to isolate PBMCs from around 10 ml of fresh peripheral blood. Total RNA was extracted with Trizol reagent, and quality was checked on an Agilent 2100 Bioanalyzer. Amplification of TCR beta CDR3 regions was carried out from RNA transcripts. For the first round of RT-PCR on the TCR CDR3, the HTBI primer set was used together with the Qiagen OneStep RT-PCR kit. The libraries were constructed in a second round of multiplex PCR and then size-selected and purified. Libraries were sequenced paired-end with 100 bp reads on an Illumina HiSeq2000. The source study handled its data this way. SOAPnuke was used to process the raw data, removing reads that contained adapters or uncalled bases, had a mean Phred below 15, or lacked an exact match to the constant primer or identifier. High-quality paired reads were merged with COPE v1.2.5, and unique nucleotide sequences were defined as clonotypes. MiTCR v1.1 was used to align clonotypes to the IMGT TRBV, TRBD and TRBJ reference segments. The analysis was restricted to V-J combinations with a frequency above 0.0001, which together covered roughly 99% of the repertoires. A TCS score was defined as the ratio of F50 (clonal expansion) to E x V (chaos), with BLOSUM62-based TCRdist applied between CDR3 peptides within each V-J. Welch's t-statistics and random forest reduced roughly 540 V-J features to 10 to 15, which were used in a naive Bayes classifier (R e1071). TCRdb itself trimmed the public reads at Q25 with fastp, ran MiXCR and retained productive beta chains. Each entry merges the rows of one CDR3 protein and shows their most common DNA and genes. The V and J calls come from TCRdb's annotation, not from the publication. Across this sample there are some 570,000 distinct CDR3 sequences, with roughly 15% seen only once. The top ten clonotypes cover approximately 15% of the sample.

V drops 11 bases and J drops 1 base, leaving 12 bases in between. CDR1 MDHEN and CDR2 SYDVKM are derived from the germline V gene. From cysteine to phenylalanine, the CDR3 is 12 amino acids long. CDR3 DNA is the only sequence kept; it has 36 bases, read in frame from the first base. This clonotype was seen at least ten times. What this receptor recognizes is not known. No base quality information exists; no much larger clone differs at one position. What the work shows at the level of the full study, not this receptor alone: In validation, the model predicted progression to ophthalmopathy a median of around 6.5 months before onset, with around 70% sensitivity and almost 75% specificity. No statistical method was used to set the sample size in advance, and investigators knew the group allocation. Blood samples also contained most of the expanded thyroid clonotypes (frequency above 0.001), which suggests that blood repertoires may reflect thyroid immune responses. Ophthalmopathy was separated from stable hyperthyroidism by a 13 V-J signature model, with over 85% sensitivity and roughly 84% specificity obtained in cross-validation and 80%/75% obtained in testing.

Sequenced: blood. This TCR was recovered from a young woman with Graves' ophthalmopathy. Recombination linked TRBV28 to TRBJ2-7; TRBD1 might be the D gene, on 5 matching bases. Here is the DNA: TGTGCCTGCCGTGGGGCTTCCTACGAGCAGTACTTC. This sequence encodes CACRGASYEQYF.